A selection of T cell receptor beta chains follows, all from one sample in a study of beta chain features in type 1 diabetes. Sequenced by immunoSEQ multiplex PCR; TCRdb stores in-frame clones only, minus some. The table shows 300,000 to 350,000 clones, with 14% occurring only once. The sequenced material came from central memory CD4+ T cells from blood. Receptors originate from a man under 40 in good health. CDR3s include the opening cysteine and the closing phenylalanine or tryptophan. Each record gives: V gene, J gene, clone size, D gene, CDR3 DNA, CDR3 protein. The D gene is left open where the match is weak. Size is omitted from some rows. Given values are once, few, many or a class for expanded clones.

v_gene: TRBV7-2; j_gene: TRBJ2-1; abundance: few; d_gene: -; CDR3nt: TGTGCCAGCAGCTTAGGGTCGAAGACCGAGCAGTTCTTC; CDR3aa: CASSLGSKTEQFF
v_gene: TRBV30; j_gene: TRBJ2-1; abundance: few; d_gene: -; CDR3nt: TGTGCCTGGAGTGTAGGCGGCTCCTACAATGAGCAGTTCTTC; CDR3aa: CAWSVGGSYNEQFF
v_gene: TRBV19; j_gene: TRBJ1-3; abundance: -; d_gene: -; CDR3nt: TGTGCCAGTAGTTTCCGGGACGCCCTCTCTGGAAACACCATATATTTT; CDR3aa: CASSFRDALSGNTIYF
v_gene: TRBV21-1; j_gene: TRBJ2-3; abundance: few; d_gene: -; CDR3nt: TGTGCCAGCAGCAAAGCAAGGGAAGGAAAATCAGATACGCAGTATTTT; CDR3aa: CASSKAREGKSDTQYF
v_gene: TRBV6-5; j_gene: TRBJ1-5; abundance: -; d_gene: -; CDR3nt: TGTGCCAGCACTCTTTTTTCGGGACAGCCCCAGCATTTT; CDR3aa: CASTLFSGQPQHF
v_gene: TRBV6-6; j_gene: TRBJ1-6; abundance: -; d_gene: -; CDR3nt: TGTGCCAGCACTCGGGGGACCGCGAATTCACCCCTCCACTTT; CDR3aa: CASTRGTANSPLHF
v_gene: TRBV6-1; j_gene: TRBJ1-4; abundance: -; d_gene: -; CDR3nt: TGTGCCAGCAGTGTATCCGGGAAGGGGGAACTGTTTTTT; CDR3aa: CASSVSGKGELFF
v_gene: TRBV10-3; j_gene: TRBJ2-2; abundance: -; d_gene: TRBD1; CDR3nt: TGTGCCATCAGTAGGGACAGAACGACCGGGGAGCTGTTTTTT; CDR3aa: CAISRDRTTGELFF
v_gene: TRBV19; j_gene: TRBJ1-2; abundance: -; d_gene: -; CDR3nt: TGTGCCAGTAGTTCTGAAATGAGGGAGAACTATGGCTACACCTTC; CDR3aa: CASSSEMRENYGYTF
v_gene: TRBV6-5; j_gene: TRBJ2-3; abundance: -; d_gene: -; CDR3nt: TGTGCCAGCAGGCGGGACACCACGCAGTATTTT; CDR3aa: CASRRDTTQYF
v_gene: TRBV18; j_gene: TRBJ2-5; abundance: few; d_gene: TRBD1; CDR3nt: TGTGCCAGCTCACCACCGACAGGGCCACAAGAGACCCAGTACTTC; CDR3aa: CASSPPTGPQETQYF
v_gene: TRBV9; j_gene: TRBJ2-1; abundance: few; d_gene: TRBD2; CDR3nt: TGTGCCAGCAGCGTATCCGTGAGCGGGAGGGCCCTAAACAATGAGCAGTTCTTC; CDR3aa: CASSVSVSGRALNNEQFF
v_gene: TRBV30; j_gene: TRBJ1-1; abundance: -; d_gene: -; CDR3nt: TGTGCCTGGAGTAATAGTCTGTTCACTGAAGCTTTCTTT; CDR3aa: CAWSNSLFTEAFF
v_gene: TRBV5-6; j_gene: TRBJ2-1; abundance: few; d_gene: -; CDR3nt: TGTGCCAGCAGCCTCTTTGGTTTAAGAAGAAATGAGCAGTTCTTC; CDR3aa: CASSLFGLRRNEQFF
v_gene: TRBV7-9; j_gene: TRBJ2-7; abundance: -; d_gene: -; CDR3nt: TGTGCCAGCAGCCTTGGGGGGGCAGTCTACGAGCAGTACTTC; CDR3aa: CASSLGGAVYEQYF
v_gene: TRBV11-3; j_gene: TRBJ1-1; abundance: -; d_gene: -; CDR3nt: TGTGCCAGCAGCCTAATCGGGGGGACTGAAGCTTTCTTT; CDR3aa: CASSLIGGTEAFF
v_gene: TRBV7-8; j_gene: TRBJ2-7; abundance: few; d_gene: -; CDR3nt: TGTGCCAGCAGCTTAGTAGCAGGTACCTACGAGCAGTACTTC; CDR3aa: CASSLVAGTYEQYF
v_gene: TRBV18; j_gene: TRBJ1-2; abundance: -; d_gene: -; CDR3nt: TGTGCCAGCTCCCAGGGCTCGGACTATGGCTACACCTTC; CDR3aa: CASSQGSDYGYTF
v_gene: TRBV6-1; j_gene: TRBJ2-2; abundance: many; d_gene: TRBD2; CDR3nt: TGTGCCAGCTTTGACGGGAGGGTAAACACCGGGGAGCTGTTTTTT; CDR3aa: CASFDGRVNTGELFF
v_gene: TRBV18; j_gene: TRBJ1-1; abundance: few; d_gene: TRBD1; CDR3nt: TGTGCCAGCTCACCTCGGGACAGGGACAACACTGAAGCTTTCTTT; CDR3aa: CASSPRDRDNTEAFF
v_gene: TRBV6-1; j_gene: TRBJ1-5; abundance: -; d_gene: -; CDR3nt: TGTGCCAGCAGTGAATCGGTTAGCAATCAGCCCCAGCATTTT; CDR3aa: CASSESVSNQPQHF
v_gene: TRBV7-2; j_gene: TRBJ1-4; abundance: -; d_gene: TRBD1; CDR3nt: TGTGCCAGCAGTCAACCGGGACAGGGTTCAAAACTGTTTTTT; CDR3aa: CASSQPGQGSKLFF
v_gene: TRBV7-8; j_gene: TRBJ2-3; abundance: -; d_gene: TRBD2; CDR3nt: TGTGCCAGCAGCTTCCGACTAGCGGGGGGGCCAGATACGCAGTATTTT; CDR3aa: CASSFRLAGGPDTQYF
v_gene: TRBV2; j_gene: TRBJ1-2; abundance: -; d_gene: TRBD1; CDR3nt: TGTGCCAGCCGCAGGACAGGGGGTCAGTACACCTTC; CDR3aa: CASRRTGGQYTF
v_gene: TRBV11-2; j_gene: TRBJ1-2; abundance: many; d_gene: -; CDR3nt: TGTGCCAGCAGTGGAGGAAAGCGGGACTATGGCTACACCTTC; CDR3aa: CASSGGKRDYGYTF
v_gene: TRBV18; j_gene: TRBJ2-1; abundance: few; d_gene: TRBD2; CDR3nt: TGTGCCAGCTCACCCGGGACTAGCGGGAGATACAATGAGCAGTTCTTC; CDR3aa: CASSPGTSGRYNEQFF
v_gene: TRBV4-3; j_gene: TRBJ2-7; abundance: many; d_gene: -; CDR3nt: TGCGCCAGCAGCCAATCCCGGACAAACTCCTACGAGCAGTACTTC; CDR3aa: CASSQSRTNSYEQYF
v_gene: TRBV7-2; j_gene: TRBJ2-5; abundance: -; d_gene: -; CDR3nt: TGTGCCAGCAGCGAGAGACGCGGGGAGACCCAGTACTTC; CDR3aa: CASSERRGETQYF
v_gene: TRBV7-7; j_gene: TRBJ2-2; abundance: -; d_gene: TRBD2; CDR3nt: TGTGCTAGCAGCTCAGGACTAGCGGGAGTAACCGGGGAGCTGTTTTTT; CDR3aa: CASSSGLAGVTGELFF
v_gene: TRBV5-6; j_gene: TRBJ2-5; abundance: few; d_gene: -; CDR3nt: TGTGCCAGCAGCCCCTTCGGGACCGAAGAGACCCAGTACTTC; CDR3aa: CASSPFGTEETQYF